Each of the 10 T cell receptor beta chains below was sequenced from the same sample in a study of Ad26.COV2.S vaccination and SARS-CoV-2 variants. As for treatment: around 19 received Ad26.COV2.S at low or high dose, single or two shots; 5 received placebo; per-sample allocation not given. The samples were gathered on day 63 after the first injection of vaccine or placebo. TCRdb's table, derived via immunoSEQ multiplex PCR, lists solely in-frame clones and lacks some. The repertoire holds 200,000 to 300,000 clones, with over 75% as singletons. Source: peripheral blood, taken in a trial of Ad26.COV2.S vaccine versus placebo. The receptors shown here come from a person aged 18-60 years who received the Ad26.COV2.S COVID-19 vaccine or a placebo.

The V call is TRBV7-2, the J call TRBJ1-2; a weak D match, TRBD1 (6 bases). Germline lookup yields CDR1 SGHTA and CDR2 FQGNSA. The CDR3 spans 15 residues. Between the trimmed V and J ends, which lost 5 bases and 2 bases, there was a span of 15 bases. The CDR3 reads CASSPYLTGNYGYTF. The CDR3 coding sequence is TGTGCCAGCAGCCCCTACCTAACAGGGAACTATGGCTACACCTTC.

The chain couples TRBV30 to TRBJ2-2; D is ambiguous. Trimming removed 0 bases from V and 4 bases from J, with 6 bases in between. This CDR3 is 13 amino acids long. Germline values: CDR1 GTSNPN, CDR2 SVGIG (reference sequence). The CDR3: CAWSVQATGELFF. The CDR3 region has the DNA TGTGCCTGGAGTGTACAAGCCACCGGGGAGCTGTTTTTT.

The chain combines TRBV6-5 with TRBJ2-3; D is unclear. The CDR3 has 15 amino acids. CDR1 and CDR2 (germline): MNHEY, SVGAGI. Deletions cut 5 bases from V and 0 bases from J, with 12 bases between. CDR3 nucleotides: TGTGCCAGCAGTCCTGACCCAACTAGCACAGATACGCAGTATTTT. Its protein is CASSPDPTSTDTQYF.

This sequence joins TRBV6-1 and TRBJ1-2; 7 positions agree with TRBD1. CDR1 and CDR2 (germline): MNHNS, SASEGT. This CDR3 contains 16 residues. V gave up 0 bases and J gave up 8 bases; unmatched junction bases: 12. In DNA, the CDR3 is TGTGCCAGCAGTGAAGCGCGACAGGGCCTCGGTCCCGGCTACACCTTC. Encoded protein: CASSEARQGLGPGYTF.

The V and J genes are TRBV15 and TRBJ1-1, with D perhaps matching TRBD1 (5 bases). Germline V lookup: CDR1 LNHNV, CDR2 YYDKDF (reference sequence). Trimming removed 3 bases at V and 4 bases at J, with 15 bases between. This CDR3 is built from 15 residues. CDR3 loop: CATSSPWPGSTEAFF. CDR3 bases: TGTGCCACCAGCAGCCCCTGGCCAGGGAGCACTGAAGCTTTCTTT.

This chain connects TRBV5-6 to TRBJ2-1; D gene unclear. This CDR3 spans 13 amino acids. The V and J ends lost 1 base and 4 bases respectively, with 6 bases between them. CDR1 SGHDT and CDR2 YYEEEE come from the germline V gene. CDR3 in DNA: TGTGCCAGCAGCTTGTCCTCGTACAATGAGCAGTTCTTC. It codes for CASSLSSYNEQFF.

This clone was observed a single time. The genes are TRBV10-3 and TRBJ2-5, with D perhaps given as TRBD1 or TRBD2 (5 bases each). CDR3 size: 14 residues. V lost 4 bases and J 2 bases, leaving 11 bases between the germline ends. Germline values: CDR1 ENHRY, CDR2 SYGVKD. The CDR3 DNA sequence: TGTGCCATCAGTGCTCCGGGACGTCAAGAGACCCAGTACTTC. Protein product: CAISAPGRQETQYF.

This chain joins TRBV2 and TRBJ1-2; D not resolved. Per germline, CDR1 SNHLY and CDR2 FYNNEI. The CDR3 has 11 amino acids. V dropped 6 bases and J dropped 3 bases, with 5 bases sitting between them. The CDR3 is CASRADYGYTF. The CDR3, as DNA: TGTGCCAGCAGGGCAGACTATGGCTACACCTTC.

This chain uses TRBV5-5 with TRBJ1-5, with no clear D. V lost 0 bases and J lost 6, with 10 bases in between. The CDR3 is made up of 14 amino acids. Germline V CDR1 and CDR2: SGHKS, YYEKEE (reference sequence). Written as DNA, the CDR3 is TGTGCCAGCAGCTTGGGGGCTCGGGGTCAGCCCCAGCATTTT. Translating gives CASSLGARGQPQHF.

The chain recombines TRBV6-2 or TRBV6-3 with TRBJ2-7; D might be TRBD1 (5 bases). The CDR3 sequence is 16 residues long. The germline V and J ends were trimmed by 2 bases and 2 bases, with 16 bases remaining between them. Germline V lookup: CDR1 MNHEY, CDR2 SVGEGT. This chain's CDR3 is CASSYKGPPGTYEQYF. The CDR3 bases are TGTGCCAGCAGTTACAAAGGGCCCCCAGGGACCTACGAGCAGTACTTC.